Described below is a single T cell receptor beta chain sequence and its context. Its antigen is as yet unknown. The source of the sample is a study of cytomegalovirus exposure and HLA in healthy donors. As for the study in general: A later analysis reported the 100 to 150 validation repertoires used the same platform as the roughly 700 first-cohort repertoires. Overall study findings and caveats: The authors listed 150 or so TCR beta chains as cytomegalovirus-associated.

The repertoire was sequenced with immunoSEQ multiplex PCR; TCRdb's copy has only in-frame clones and lacks some. The table has approximately 150,000 clones, roughly 90% seen once. CDR1 is SGDLS, CDR2 YYNGEE, per germline. J lost 0 bases, V lost 4 bases, and 5 bases had no gene match. The CDR3 has 16 residues. This chain connects TRBV9 to TRBJ2-2, with TRBD2 matching over 8 bases. Sequencing was done on a sample of PBMCs. The sequence derives from a man aged 18 to 29 in good health and CMV-seropositive. For the CDR3, the DNA is TGTGCCAGCAGCCCCCAGACTAGCGCGAACACCGGGGAGCTGTTTTTT. Residues: CASSPQTSANTGELFF.